Below, 32 T cell receptor beta chains from the same sample are listed, as sequenced in a study of T-cell reconstitution after alpha-beta-depleted transplantation in children. Unique molecular identifiers were incorporated into the prepared TCRbeta library. TCRdb re-called the PCR reads through MiXCR, storing one row per CDR3 protein. Found here are around 380,000 distinct CDR3 sequences, approximately 11% of them singletons; the top ten hold roughly 5.5%. The specimen was PBMCs from the stem cell graft donor, collected from the stem cell graft. Receptor source: a human donor who donated a stem cell graft to a child with acute myeloid leukemia.

This clonotype has a handful of counts. The chain carries TRBV6-9 and TRBJ1-5; TRBD1 aligns across 10 bases. Germline lookup yields CDR1 MNHGY and CDR2 SVAAGI. This CDR3 is 23 amino acids long. The ends lost 7 bases at V and 6 bases at J; junction bases unmatched: 33. As DNA, the CDR3 is TGTGCCAGCATTATTTCTCCGTTTGCTCCTCTCTTCCCGGGACAGGGGAGAGCTCAGCCCCAGCATTTT. Its protein is CASIISPFAPLFPGQGRAQPQHF.

This clonotype was seen a handful of times. The chain uses TRBV18 and TRBJ2-3, with a tentative D call TRBD2 (5 bases). V gave up 0 bases and J gave up 1 base, with 8 bases separating them. This CDR3 has 15 residues. Per germline, CDR1 KGHSH and CDR2 LQKENI. CDR3 sequence (DNA): TGTGCCAGCTCACCACCTCCGGAGGGCACAGATACGCAGTATTTT. It is translated as CASSPPPEGTDTQYF.

This clonotype has just a few counts. A junction boundary mismatches the germline segment, possibly from a read error. This sequence joins TRBV7-3 and TRBJ1-3; 8 nucleotides line up with TRBD1. The CDR3 contains 15 residues. The germline CDR1 and CDR2 sequences are SGHTA and FQGTGA. The CDR3 nucleotides read TGTGCCAGCAGCCTAACAGGGGGGTATGGAAACACCATATATTTT. Amino acids: CASSLTGGYGNTIYF.

This clonotype appeared a few times. The chain uses TRBV7-2 and TRBJ2-1; 9 bases map to TRBD1. The V and J ends lost 2 bases and 6 bases, in that order; junction bases with no gene match: 11. CDR3 size: 17 residues. CDR1 SGHTA and CDR2 FQGNSA come from the germline V gene. CDR3 loop: CASSLPYRGPRTNEQFF. The CDR3 DNA sequence: TGTGCCAGCAGCTTACCTTACAGGGGGCCCCGAACCAATGAGCAGTTCTTC.

This clonotype was counted a few times. The chain recombines TRBV10-3 with TRBJ2-6; 8 nucleotides line up with TRBD1. Trimming removed 5 bases from V and 1 base from J; junction bases left unmatched: 10. This CDR3 region has 18 residues. In germline, CDR1 is ENHRY, CDR2 SYGVKD. The CDR3 loop is CAISPGTGTSSGANVLTF. CDR3 nucleotides: TGTGCCATCAGTCCGGGGACAGGCACCTCTTCTGGGGCCAACGTCCTGACTTTC.

Ten or more counts support this clonotype. In DNA form, the CDR3 reads TGTGCCAGCAGTCCCTTTGCCCGAACCTACAATGAGCAGTTCTTC. Its protein product is CASSPFARTYNEQFF. The rearrangement joins TRBV12-3 or TRBV12-4 to TRBJ2-1; D call uncertain. V lost 5 bases to trimming and J lost 2 bases, with 13 bases between them. The CDR3 runs to 15 residues.

This sequence joins TRBV20-1 and TRBJ2-3, with 10 bases aligning to TRBD2. The V gene end was trimmed by 2 bases and the J gene end by 1 base; junction bases not matched to a gene: 15. CDR1 and CDR2 from the germline V gene are DFQATT and SNEGSKA (reference sequence). The CDR3 totals 19 residues. CDR3 nucleotides: TGCAGTGCTAGAAGATGGACTAGCGGTCCTCGGCGGGGCACAGATACGCAGTATTTT. It yields the protein CSARRWTSGPRRGTDTQYF.

This clonotype has only a few counts. This chain joins TRBV7-6 and TRBJ2-1, with D possibly TRBD2 on 5 matching bases. The CDR3 sequence is 15 residues long. Germline V gene data show CDR1 as SGHVS and CDR2 as FNYEAQ. Trimming stripped 4 bases from V and 5 bases from J, with 15 bases between. CDR3 coding DNA: TGTGCCAGCAGCTCCGAGGCTCTAGCACACAATGAGCAGTTCTTC. Its protein product is CASSSEALAHNEQFF.

This clonotype was seen only a few times. This chain links TRBV5-1 with TRBJ2-1, with TRBD2 identical over 8 bases. CDR1 is SGHRS, CDR2 YFSETQ, per germline. There are 16 residues in the CDR3. The V gene end was trimmed by 1 base and the J gene end by 2 bases; junction bases not matched to a gene: 5. As DNA, the CDR3 is TGCGCCAGCAGCTTGAACCAGCGGGAGCCCTACAATGAGCAGTTCTTC. This encodes CASSLNQREPYNEQFF. Drawing the rest from reference TRBV5-1 and TRBJ2-1, the complete variable domain is KAGVTQTPRYLIKTRGQQVTLSCSPISGHRSVSWYQQTPGQGLQFLFEYFSETQRNKGNFPGRFSGRQFSNSRSEMNVSTLELGDSALYLCASSLNQREPYNEQFFGPGTRLTVL.

This clonotype was seen a handful of times. Being one base from a much bigger clone, this may be a read error. The chain couples TRBV6-4 to TRBJ2-6; 8 nucleotides agree with TRBD2. Looked up from germline, CDR1 is MRHNA and CDR2 is SNTAGT. The CDR3 contains 16 residues. DNA of the CDR3: TGTGCCAGCAGTGACAGCGGGAGCTCTGGGGCCAACGGCCTGACTTTC. Its translation is CASSDSGSSGANGLTF.

The J gene is TRBJ1-2, the V gene TRBV12-3 or TRBV12-4; a weak D match, TRBD1 (6 bases). The V and J ends lost 6 bases and 2 bases respectively, with 16 bases between them. The CDR3 extends over 15 amino acids. CDR3 region: CASSRGAATNYGYTF. CDR3 coding DNA: TGTGCCAGCAGCCGGGGGGCAGCCACGAACTATGGCTACACCTTC.

Only a few counts were recorded for this clonotype. The chain uses TRBV18 and TRBJ2-1, with D perhaps TRBD1 (5 bases). V was pared by 4 bases and J by 4 bases, with 14 bases between. The CDR3 covers 15 residues. Germline V gene lookup returns CDR1 KGHSH and CDR2 LQKENI. CDR3 sequence (DNA): TGTGCCAGCTCACAACAACGACAGATATACAATGAGCAGTTCTTC. It yields the protein CASSQQRQIYNEQFF.

This clonotype was seen repeatedly, ten times or more. The chain employs TRBV20-1 and TRBJ2-4; no clear D gene. Deletions cut 5 bases from V and 4 bases from J, with 15 bases between. From germline, CDR1 is DFQATT and CDR2 SNEGSKA (reference sequence). This CDR3 contains 14 residues. CDR3 in DNA: TGCAGTGCTGATGGTGGGCAGGCTAAAAACATTCAGTACTTC. Its translation is CSADGGQAKNIQYF.

The CDR3: CSVEGGRAISQETQYF. The CDR3 nucleotides read TGCAGCGTTGAAGGCGGGAGGGCCATATCTCAAGAGACCCAGTACTTC. The V gene is TRBV29-1, the J gene TRBJ2-5; 9 bases are shared with TRBD2. Trimming took 1 base from V and 2 from J; bases not matched to a gene: 8. The CDR3 extends over 16 amino acids. CDR1 and CDR2 (germline): SQVTM, ANQGSEA.

As for this clonotype: Just one base apart from a much larger clone, this may be a read error. The gene calls are TRBV7-6 and TRBJ2-1; no clear D. Germline V CDR1 and CDR2: SGHVS, FNYEAQ. Trimming removed 1 base from V and 9 bases from J, with 10 bases in between. The CDR3 extends over 13 amino acids. CDR3 residues: CASSLGAKGEQFF. As DNA, the CDR3 is TGTGCCAGCAGCTTAGGGGCTAAGGGTGAGCAGTTCTTC.

Turning to this clonotype: A much larger clone is a single base away; this may be a read error. The genes are TRBV6-1 and TRBJ2-5; no definite D call. Germline CDR1 MNHNS, CDR2 SASEGT. The CDR3 consists of 14 residues. V dropped 1 base and J dropped 6 bases, with 12 bases sitting between them. CDR3 nucleotide sequence: TGTGCCAGCAGTGAAGAAGCGAGGTCAAAGACCCAGTACTTC. Translated: CASSEEARSKTQYF.

This clonotype was counted many times. This sequence joins TRBV20-1 and TRBJ2-1; D ambiguous. Germline V gene data show CDR1 as DFQATT and CDR2 as SNEGSKA (reference sequence). V lost 1 base to trimming and J lost 7 bases, with 2 bases between them. The CDR3 contains 10 residues. CDR3 sequence reads: CSARVNEQFF. The CDR3 region has the DNA TGCAGTGCTAGAGTAAATGAGCAGTTCTTC.

This clonotype was recorded many times. This chain links TRBV7-2 with TRBJ2-2, with a possible D match to TRBD2 (7 bases). CDR1 is SGHTA and CDR2 is FQGNSA in the germline V gene. V lost 6 bases and J lost 0, with 14 bases in between. This CDR3 has 16 amino acids. The CDR3 DNA follows: TGTGCCAGCAGTCCGCGGGGGCCCCCGAACACCGGGGAGCTGTTTTTT. As protein: CASSPRGPPNTGELFF.

This clonotype has more than one count but fewer than ten. This rearrangement joins TRBV5-1 to TRBJ2-3; perhaps TRBD1 as D (5 bases). This CDR3 has 14 residues. Trimming took off 5 bases at V and 2 bases at J, with 12 bases between the two ends. Germline V gene data show CDR1 as SGHRS and CDR2 as YFSETQ. The CDR3 DNA follows: TGCGCCAGCAGATTACGACAGCCCACAGATACGCAGTATTTT. Residues: CASRLRQPTDTQYF.

There are many counts of this clonotype. V and J are TRBV7-2 and TRBJ2-1, with 7 bases fitting TRBD2. CDR1 and CDR2 from the germline V gene are SGHTA and FQGNSA. CDR3 length: 13 amino acids. After removal of 1 base from V and 14 bases from J, the junction contained 8 bases not matched to a gene. The CDR3 DNA reads TGTGCCAGCAGCTTAGATTTTCCCAGCGGGAAGTTCTTC. Translation: CASSLDFPSGKFF.

This clonotype was seen more than once but under ten times. CDR3 DNA: TGTGCCAGCAGCTTAAGGCTAGCGGGGGGGCCGACAGATACGCAGTATTTT. This gives the protein CASSLRLAGGPTDTQYF. The chain employs TRBV7-2 and TRBJ2-3, with TRBD2 identical over 12 bases. Germline V gene sequence: CDR1 SGHTA, CDR2 FQGNSA. The CDR3 contains 17 residues. Germline trimming cut 2 bases from V and 3 bases from J; bases unmatched to any gene: 6.

J is TRBJ2-1 and V is TRBV5-1; 10 bases match TRBD2. Germline values: CDR1 SGHRS, CDR2 YFSETQ. The CDR3 is made up of 16 amino acids. J lost 4 bases, V lost 3 bases, and 7 bases had no gene match. CDR3 in amino acids: CASSSSGGALYNEQFF. In nucleotides, the CDR3 is TGCGCCAGCAGCTCGAGCGGGGGGGCCCTTTACAATGAGCAGTTCTTC.

V is TRBV9 and J is TRBJ2-6; D may be TRBD1 (5 bases). V was trimmed by 3 bases and J by 2 bases, leaving 9 bases between them. The CDR3 sequence is 15 residues long. From germline, CDR1 is SGDLS and CDR2 YYNGEE. The CDR3: CASSGQLAGANVLTF. CDR3 DNA sequence: TGTGCCAGCAGCGGACAGCTAGCTGGGGCCAACGTCCTGACTTTC. Full variable domain (outside the CDR3, taken from reference TRBV9 and TRBJ2-6): DSGVTQTPKHLITATGQRVTLRCSPRSGDLSVYWYQQSLDQGLQFLIQYYNGEERAKGNILERFSAQQFPDLHSELNLSSLELGDSALYFCASSGQLAGANVLTFGAGSRLTVL.

This clonotype was observed a few times. This rearrangement joins TRBV20-1 to TRBJ2-1; 12 bases match TRBD2. Germline assignment: CDR1 DFQATT and CDR2 SNEGSKA (reference sequence). The CDR3 length is 14 residues. V dropped 5 bases and J dropped 8; count of bases not matched to a gene: 7. CDR3 residues: CSAVRTSGVHEQFF. CDR3 nucleotides: TGCAGTGCTGTTCGGACTAGCGGGGTACATGAGCAGTTCTTC.

This clonotype was found a few times. This chain connects TRBV30 to TRBJ2-5; 8 nucleotides match TRBD1. With V trimmed by 1 base and J by 5 bases, 3 bases remained unmatched. The CDR3 has 13 residues. Germline CDR1 GTSNPN, CDR2 SVGIG (reference sequence). CDR3 in amino acids: CAWSAHRGETQYF. The CDR3 DNA is TGTGCCTGGAGTGCTCACAGGGGGGAGACCCAGTACTTC.

The V gene is TRBV20-1, the J gene TRBJ2-1; 7 bases align to TRBD2. Trimming took 3 bases from V and 0 from J; bases not matched to a gene: 11. The CDR3 is 17 amino acids. The germline CDR1 and CDR2 sequences are DFQATT and SNEGSKA (reference sequence). CDR3 nucleotides: TGCAGTGCTAGGGGAAGCGGGATTTGGATCTCCTACAATGAGCAGTTCTTC. Its translation: CSARGSGIWISYNEQFF.

The V gene is TRBV21-1, the J gene TRBJ1-4. TRBV21-1 is described as a pseudogene. The CDR3 covers 16 residues. The CDR3 DNA is TGTGCCAGCAGCAAAGAAGTAAAAAGCAAACTTGAAAAACTGTTTTTT. Its translation is CASSKEVKSKLEKLFF.

This chain links TRBV2 with TRBJ1-2; TRBD1 aligns across 7 bases. Germline values: CDR1 SNHLY, CDR2 FYNNEI. V gave up 9 bases and J gave up 8 bases; unmatched junction bases: 12. The CDR3 is 13 amino acids. Here the CDR3 DNA reads TGTGCCAGTAGGACCGACAGGGTGGGCGGCTACACCTTC. Encoded protein: CASRTDRVGGYTF. The full variable domain, rest sourced from reference TRBV2 and TRBJ1-2, is EPEVTQTPSHQVTQMGQEVILRCVPISNHLYFYWYRQILGQKVEFLVSFYNNEISEKSEIFDDQFSVERPDGSNFTLKIRSTKLEDSAMYFCASRTDRVGGYTFGSGTRLTVV.

The CDR3 DNA reads as TGTGCCACCAGCACAACTATGAATGAGCAGTTCTTC. As protein: CATSTTMNEQFF. The chain recombines TRBV15 with TRBJ2-1; D not resolved. Germline-derived CDR1 and CDR2 are LNHNV and YYDKDF (reference sequence). Trimming stripped 4 bases from V and 7 bases from J, with 8 bases between. This CDR3 is built from 12 residues.

This clonotype has more than one count but fewer than ten. The chain uses TRBV5-6 and TRBJ1-1; D is possibly TRBD1 (5 bases). Trimming pared 4 bases from V and 3 bases from J, leaving 16 bases between. The germline gives CDR1 SGHDT, CDR2 YYEEEE. The CDR3 is made up of 15 amino acids. CDR3 region: CASSPQWPRDTEAFF. The CDR3 DNA is TGTGCCAGCAGCCCCCAGTGGCCCAGGGACACTGAAGCTTTCTTT. Based on the CDR3 plus reference TRBV5-6 and TRBJ1-1, the full variable domain is DAGVTQSPTHLIKTRGQQVTLRCSPKSGHDTVSWYQQALGQGPQFIFQYYEEEERQRGNFPDRFSGHQFPNYSSELNVNALLLGDSALYLCASSPQWPRDTEAFFGQGTRLTVV.

The rearrangement joins TRBV7-9 to TRBJ1-5, with D possibly matching TRBD1 (5 bases). Between the trimmed V and J ends, which lost 1 base and 7 bases, there was a span of 11 bases. This CDR3 has 14 amino acids. The V gene's germline CDR1 is SEHNR and CDR2 FQNEAQ (reference sequence). The CDR3 protein is CASSLDQGRQPQHF. CDR3 coding DNA: TGTGCCAGCAGCTTAGATCAGGGCCGCCAGCCCCAGCATTTT.

This clonotype was seen only a few times. The chain links TRBV6-1 to TRBJ2-7; no clear D gene. Looked up from germline, CDR1 is MNHNS and CDR2 is SASEGT. The CDR3 covers 11 residues. V was clipped by 2 bases and J by 3 bases, with 2 bases between them. In nucleotides, the CDR3 is TGTGCCAGCAGTGAAAACTACGAGCAGTACTTC. It codes for CASSENYEQYF.